Presented here are 10 T cell receptor beta chains from one specimen sequenced in a study of blood T cells in healthy people across ages. PCR was performed a second time for about 6 to 12 cycles using a sample-barcoded 5' primer and a J-beta primer mix. One entry per CDR3 protein, called by TCRdb with MiXCR from the 5' RACE reads. The table records over 1,200,000 distinct CDR3 sequences, approximately 59% of them present only once. Sequencing was carried out using blood. The receptor source for this set is a young man in good health.

V usage is TRBV24-1 and J usage is TRBJ2-1; D is undetermined. Trimming left V 7 bases short and J 4 bases short, with 13 bases between. The CDR3 has 14 amino acids. Germline CDR1 and CDR2: KGHDR and SFDVKD. The CDR3 sequence is CATRGARGYNEQFF. In DNA, the CDR3 is TGTGCCACCAGGGGTGCTCGAGGATACAATGAGCAGTTCTTC.

The CDR3 DNA reads TGTGCCAGCAGCCGCAAGCGGGACTCCTACAATGAGCAGTTCTTC. The encoded protein is CASSRKRDSYNEQFF. The genes are TRBV5-4 and TRBJ2-1; 7 nucleotides line up with TRBD2. Germline-derived CDR1 and CDR2 are SGHNT and YYREEE (reference sequence). V lost 4 bases, J lost 0 bases, and 4 bases stayed unmatched. The CDR3 has 15 amino acids.

The chain uses TRBV20-1 and TRBJ2-3; TRBD1 matches at 8 bases. The CDR3 has 16 amino acids. V lost 4 bases to trimming and J lost 2 bases; unmatched junction nucleotides: 11. CDR1 is DFQATT and CDR2 is SNEGSKA in the germline V gene (reference sequence). In nucleotides, the CDR3 is TGCAGTGCTACCAAACTAGGACAGGGCTCCACAGATACGCAGTATTTT. Protein: CSATKLGQGSTDTQYF.

V is TRBV4-1 and J is TRBJ2-5; maybe TRBD1 (6 bases). TRBJ2-7 explains the end of the DNA better; the J call may be wrong. The germline gives CDR1 MGHRA, CDR2 YSYEKL. The CDR3 runs to 17 residues. In nucleotides, the CDR3 is TGCGCCAGCAGCGTTATACCTTCGACAGGAACATCCTACGAGCAGTACTTC. Its translation: CASSVIPSTGTSYEQYF.

This chain connects TRBV20-1 to TRBJ2-1, with 7 bases matching TRBD1. V lost 5 bases to trimming and J lost 9 bases; unmatched junction nucleotides: 13. The germline V gene has CDR1 DFQATT and CDR2 SNEGSKA (reference sequence). This CDR3 spans 14 amino acids. The CDR3: CSAPPRDSSSEQFF. The CDR3 coding sequence is TGCAGTGCTCCCCCTCGGGACAGTTCCTCTGAGCAGTTCTTC.

This clonotype occurred a few times. This chain links TRBV12-3 or TRBV12-4 with TRBJ2-7; D is undetermined. The CDR3 covers 14 residues. Trimming shortened V by 2 bases and J by 3 bases, and 11 bases separated the two germline ends. The CDR3 loop reads CASSLIRGYYEQYF. Here the CDR3 DNA reads TGTGCCAGCAGTTTAATCCGCGGATACTACGAGCAGTACTTC.

This chain joins TRBV4-2 and TRBJ2-1; the D gene is possibly TRBD2 (5 bases). The CDR3 is made up of 23 amino acids. Germline CDR1 is LGHNA and CDR2 is YNFKEQ. V was cut by 1 base and J by 2 bases, with 33 bases left in between. CDR3 in amino acids: CASSQGAGSGFGTVRSPYNEQFF. The CDR3 DNA is TGTGCCAGCAGCCAAGGGGCCGGATCGGGGTTCGGTACGGTCAGATCGCCCTACAATGAGCAGTTCTTC.

V gene TRBV10-3 combines with J gene TRBJ2-7, with TRBD2 identical over 7 bases. The CDR3 spans 15 residues. Losses at the gene ends were 6 bases for V and 5 bases for J; bases not matched to a gene: 13. The germline CDR1 and CDR2 sequences are ENHRY and SYGVKD. CDR3 DNA sequence: TGTGCCATCAGCTCCCGGGACTATGGCGGGGACGAGCAGTACTTC. Amino acid sequence: CAISSRDYGGDEQYF.

This clonotype has just a few counts. Relative to the germline gene, one junction end is altered; a read error may explain this. J is TRBJ2-2 and V is TRBV4-1, with 11 nucleotides matching TRBD2. This CDR3 comprises 15 residues. The germline gives CDR1 MGHRA, CDR2 YSYEKL. The CDR3 reads CASSQGLAGTGELFF. The CDR3 region has the DNA TGTGCCAGCAGCCAAGGACTAGCGGGCACCGGGGAGCTGTTTTTT.

This clonotype was recorded once. The chain uses TRBV20-1 and TRBJ1-6; possible D gene TRBD1, 5 bases. CDR3 length: 16 amino acids. Trimming stripped 0 bases from V and 8 bases from J, with 17 bases between. Germline CDR1 reads DFQATT; CDR2 reads SNEGSKA (reference sequence). DNA of the CDR3: TGCAGTGCTAGAGATCCAGGCGGCAGGGTTGATTCACCCCTCCACTTT. As protein: CSARDPGGRVDSPLHF.